This note documents a single T cell receptor (beta chain) sequence. Its antigen is as yet unknown. The sample is drawn from a study of cytomegalovirus exposure and HLA in healthy donors. Study-level findings and limits: Later, TCR association rates were found to vary by HLA locus, highest for DRB1 and lowest for HLA-C. The likely origin of a cluster of highly shared sequence variants was a sequencing artifact.

Amplification used 60 Vbeta primers and 13 Jbeta primers. The data were produced by immunoSEQ multiplex PCR, yet TCRdb's version contains in-frame clones alone and is incomplete. The sample holds about 260,000 clones, 84% seen once. Germline lookup yields CDR1 SQVTM and CDR2 ANQGSEA. The CDR3 extends over 13 amino acids. After removal of 5 bases from V and 4 bases from J, the junction contained 6 bases not matched to a gene. This chain links TRBV29-1 with TRBJ2-3, with 7 bases fitting TRBD2. The source material was PBMCs. The sequence was obtained from a woman between 40 and 50 years old in good health and CMV-seropositive. The CDR3 sequence is CSVPSGAADTQYF. CDR3 in DNA: TGCAGCGTTCCTAGCGGAGCCGCAGATACGCAGTATTTT.